This TCR beta chain was observed in a study of blood T cell repertoires in COVID-19. Study summary: T cells, B-cell-depleted T cells, or PBMCs supplied cDNA or gDNA.

The CDR3 runs 14 residues. Germline trimming cut 3 bases from V and 3 bases from J; bases unmatched to any gene: 4. Per the study methods: Reference gene primer amplification yielded estimated nucleated cell counts. Clones were read by immunoSEQ multiplex PCR, and TCRdb kept only the in-frame ones, dropping some. The V and J calls and clone size are taken from that table; D and trimming were inferred from the DNA. This table has 150,000 to 200,000 clones, about 83% appearing once. The chain uses TRBV23-1 and TRBJ2-7; 8 nucleotides agree with TRBD2. TRBV23-1 is annotated as an ORF whose role is uncertain. The receptor was isolated from a human donor in a cohort sampled during active COVID-19. Material for sequencing was peripheral blood. This chain's CDR3 is CASSQSRGDYEQYF. Written as DNA, the CDR3 is TGCGCCAGCAGTCAGTCGCGGGGGGACTACGAGCAGTACTTC.